The present T cell receptor (beta chain) was sequenced within a study of shared clonotypes between healthy human individuals. With 4 bases removed from V and 0 bases from J, the gap between germline ends came to 7 bases. The V gene's germline CDR1 is SGHDN and CDR2 FVKESK. This CDR3 comprises 13 residues. The method was immunoSEQ multiplex PCR; TCRdb's version includes in-frame clones alone and lacks a portion of them. The profile shows some 1.4 million clones, roughly 96% of them singletons. Overall study results and limits: The genetic and exposure-history diversity represented was limited by few donors.

Turning to this clone: Its target is not known.

Sequenced material: naive CD4+ T cells sorted from blood. Subset indicated: CD45RA+ positively selected. The receptor was isolated from a man under 40 in good health. V is TRBV14 and J is TRBJ2-7; D is ambiguous. CDR3 in amino acids: CASSLDNSYEQYF. In nucleotides, the CDR3 is TGTGCCAGCAGCCTCGACAACTCCTACGAGCAGTACTTC.